The sequence of this TCR beta chain was determined in a study of shared clonotypes between healthy human individuals. Study-wide findings and caveats: Sampling was confined to blood; repertoires within tissues likely differ. Unshared clonotypes carried lower generation probabilities than those common to all four donors. What naive subsets generally showed was a larger estimated richness than memory subsets showed.

About this clone itself: Its antigen is undetermined.

The V and J ends lost 4 bases and 1 base respectively, with 10 bases between them. From germline, CDR1 is SGHTA and CDR2 FQGNSA. The CDR3 covers 14 residues. At the deep level, the assay was run. The data were produced by immunoSEQ multiplex PCR, yet TCRdb's version contains in-frame clones alone and is incomplete. The repertoire holds fewer than 850,000 clones, 90% seen once, with about a third in the top ten. Sample: memory CD8+ T cells from PBMCs. Stated subset: CD45RO+ cells pooled with CCR7-negative TemRA cells. The V gene is TRBV7-2, the J gene TRBJ1-1; D call uncertain. This TCR was sampled from a man aged 18 to 35 in good health. Some clones in this sample may be carry-over from other donors' samples. The CDR3 here is CASSSPSGNTEAFF. The CDR3 coding sequence is TGTGCCAGCAGCTCCCCGTCCGGGAACACTGAAGCTTTCTTT.